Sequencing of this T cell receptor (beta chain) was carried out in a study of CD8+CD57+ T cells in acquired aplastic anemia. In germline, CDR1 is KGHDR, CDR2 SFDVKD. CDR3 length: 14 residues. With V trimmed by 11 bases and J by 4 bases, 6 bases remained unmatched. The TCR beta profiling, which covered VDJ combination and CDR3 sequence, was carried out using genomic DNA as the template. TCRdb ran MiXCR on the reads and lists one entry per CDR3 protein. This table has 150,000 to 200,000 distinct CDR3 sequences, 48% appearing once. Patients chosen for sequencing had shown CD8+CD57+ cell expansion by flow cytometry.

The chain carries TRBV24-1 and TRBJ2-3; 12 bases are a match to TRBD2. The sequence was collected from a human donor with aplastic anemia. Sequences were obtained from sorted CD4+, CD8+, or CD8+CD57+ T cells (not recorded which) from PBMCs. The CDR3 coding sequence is TGTGCCATTTCGACTAGCGGGGGCTCAGATACGCAGTATTTT. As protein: CAISTSGGSDTQYF.